This T cell receptor beta chain was recorded in a study of blood T cells in healthy people across ages. V was clipped by 1 base and J by 3 bases, with 16 bases between them. CDR3 length: 16 residues. Per the germline V gene, CDR1 is SGHVS and CDR2 is FNYEAQ. This clonotype was observed a handful of times. Sample-barcoded 5' priming and a J-beta primer mix drove a second PCR of roughly 6 to 12 cycles. MiXCR, applied by TCRdb to the 5' RACE reads, yields one record per CDR3 protein. The sample carries around 790,000 distinct CDR3 sequences, under 45% recorded once. The sample taken for sequencing was blood. The chain has TRBV7-6 and TRBJ2-7, with D maybe TRBD2 (6 bases). This receptor was obtained from a man aged 60 to 69 in good health. The CDR3 sequence: CASSLGLGAGLYEQYF. The CDR3 DNA is TGTGCCAGCAGCTTAGGTCTAGGAGCGGGCCTCTACGAGCAGTACTTC.